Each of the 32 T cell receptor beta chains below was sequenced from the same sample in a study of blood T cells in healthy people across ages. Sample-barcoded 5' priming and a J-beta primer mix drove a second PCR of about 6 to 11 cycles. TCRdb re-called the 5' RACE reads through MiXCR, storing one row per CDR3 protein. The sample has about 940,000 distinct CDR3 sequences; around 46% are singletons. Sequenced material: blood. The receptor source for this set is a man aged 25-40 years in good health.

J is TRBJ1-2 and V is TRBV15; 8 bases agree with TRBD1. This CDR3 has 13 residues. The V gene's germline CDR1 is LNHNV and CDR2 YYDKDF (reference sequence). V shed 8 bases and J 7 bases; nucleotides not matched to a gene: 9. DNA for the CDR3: TGTGCCACCGGCCTAAGGACAGGGTCTGGCTACACCTTC. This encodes CATGLRTGSGYTF.

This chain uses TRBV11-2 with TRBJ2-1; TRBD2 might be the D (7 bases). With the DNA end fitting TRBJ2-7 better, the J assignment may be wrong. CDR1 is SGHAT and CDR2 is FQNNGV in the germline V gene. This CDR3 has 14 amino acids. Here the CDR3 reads CASSKGGVYNEQYF. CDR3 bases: TGTGCCAGCAGCAAGGGGGGGGTCTACAATGAGCAGTACTTC.

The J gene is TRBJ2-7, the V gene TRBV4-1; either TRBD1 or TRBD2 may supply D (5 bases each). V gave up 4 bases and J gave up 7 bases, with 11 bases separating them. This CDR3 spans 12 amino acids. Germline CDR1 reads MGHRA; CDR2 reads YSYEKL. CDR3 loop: CASSRGVEEQYF. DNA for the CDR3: TGCGCCAGCAGCCGAGGGGTTGAAGAGCAGTACTTC.

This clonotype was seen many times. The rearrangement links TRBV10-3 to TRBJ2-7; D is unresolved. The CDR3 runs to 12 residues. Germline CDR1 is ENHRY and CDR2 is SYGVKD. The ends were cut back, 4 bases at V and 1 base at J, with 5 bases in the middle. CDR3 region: CAISGQSYEQYF. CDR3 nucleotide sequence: TGTGCCATCAGTGGACAATCCTACGAGCAGTACTTC.

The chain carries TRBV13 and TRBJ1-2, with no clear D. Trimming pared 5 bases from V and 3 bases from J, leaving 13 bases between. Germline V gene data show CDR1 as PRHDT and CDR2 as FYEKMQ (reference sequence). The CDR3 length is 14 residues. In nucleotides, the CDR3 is TGTGCCAGCAGCGACCGCGCCCTGGACTATGGCTACACCTTC. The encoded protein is CASSDRALDYGYTF.

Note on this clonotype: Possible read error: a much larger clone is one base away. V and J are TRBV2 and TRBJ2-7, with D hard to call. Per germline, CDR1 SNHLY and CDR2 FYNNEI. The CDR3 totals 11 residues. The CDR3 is CVSRRVYEQYF. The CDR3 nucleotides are TGTGTCAGCAGGCGAGTATACGAGCAGTACTTC.

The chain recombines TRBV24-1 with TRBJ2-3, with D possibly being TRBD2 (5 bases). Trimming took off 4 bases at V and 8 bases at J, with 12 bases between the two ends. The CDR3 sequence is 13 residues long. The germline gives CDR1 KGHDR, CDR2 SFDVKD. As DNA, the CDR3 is TGTGCCACCAGTGACTCCCTAGCTGTTACGCAGTATTTT. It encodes CATSDSLAVTQYF.

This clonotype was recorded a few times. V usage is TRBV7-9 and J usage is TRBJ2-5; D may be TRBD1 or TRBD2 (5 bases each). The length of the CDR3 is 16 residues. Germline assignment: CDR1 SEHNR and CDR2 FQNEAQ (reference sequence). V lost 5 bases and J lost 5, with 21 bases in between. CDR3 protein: CASSENFGTLGETQYF. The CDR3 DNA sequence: TGTGCCAGCAGCGAAAACTTTGGGACCCTAGGGGAGACCCAGTACTTC.

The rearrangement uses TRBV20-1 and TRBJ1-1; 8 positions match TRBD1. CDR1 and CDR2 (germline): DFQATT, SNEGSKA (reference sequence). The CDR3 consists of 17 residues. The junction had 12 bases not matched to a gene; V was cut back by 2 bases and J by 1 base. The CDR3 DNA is TGCAGTGCTAGATCGGCAGGGGGCTTCCTTCCGAACACTGAAGCTTTCTTT. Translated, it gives CSARSAGGFLPNTEAFF.

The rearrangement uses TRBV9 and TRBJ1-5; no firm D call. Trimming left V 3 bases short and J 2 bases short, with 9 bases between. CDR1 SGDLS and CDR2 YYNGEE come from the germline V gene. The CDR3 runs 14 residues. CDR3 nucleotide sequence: TGTGCCAGCAGCGCAAAGAGTGGCAATCAGCCCCAGCATTTT. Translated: CASSAKSGNQPQHF.

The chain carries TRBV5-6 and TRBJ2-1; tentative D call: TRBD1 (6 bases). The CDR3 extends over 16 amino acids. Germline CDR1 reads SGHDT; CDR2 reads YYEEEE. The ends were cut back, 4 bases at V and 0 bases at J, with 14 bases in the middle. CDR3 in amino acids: CASSPPDSSSYNEQFF. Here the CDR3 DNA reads TGTGCCAGCAGCCCACCGGACAGCAGCTCCTACAATGAGCAGTTCTTC.

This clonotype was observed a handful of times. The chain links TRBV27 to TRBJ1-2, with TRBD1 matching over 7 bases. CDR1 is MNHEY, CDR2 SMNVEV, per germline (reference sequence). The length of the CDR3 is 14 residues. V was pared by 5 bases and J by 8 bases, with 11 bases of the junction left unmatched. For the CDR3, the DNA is TGTGCCAGCAGTCTCACCGGGACAGCGAGCGGCTACACCTTC. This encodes CASSLTGTASGYTF.

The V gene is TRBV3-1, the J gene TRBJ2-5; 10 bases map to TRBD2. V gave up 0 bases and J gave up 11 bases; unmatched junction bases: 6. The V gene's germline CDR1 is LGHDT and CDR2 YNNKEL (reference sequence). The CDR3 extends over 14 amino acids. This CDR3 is CASSQEPSGGKQYF. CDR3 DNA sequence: TGTGCCAGCAGCCAAGAGCCTAGCGGGGGAAAGCAGTACTTC.

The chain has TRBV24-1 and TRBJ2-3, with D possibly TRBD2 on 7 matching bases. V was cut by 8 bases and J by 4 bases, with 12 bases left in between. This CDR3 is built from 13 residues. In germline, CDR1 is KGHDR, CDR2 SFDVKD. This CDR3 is CATKRGGADTQYF. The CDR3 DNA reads TGTGCCACCAAACGAGGGGGGGCAGATACGCAGTATTTT.

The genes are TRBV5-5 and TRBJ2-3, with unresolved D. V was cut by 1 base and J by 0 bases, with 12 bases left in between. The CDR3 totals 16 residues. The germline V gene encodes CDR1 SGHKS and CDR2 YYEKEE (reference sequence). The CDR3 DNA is TGTGCCAGCAGCTTGAGGTTCGAACGTAGCACAGATACGCAGTATTTT. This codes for CASSLRFERSTDTQYF. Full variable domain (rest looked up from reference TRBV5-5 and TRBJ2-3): DAGVTQSPTHLIKTRGQQVTLRCSPISGHKSVSWYQQVLGQGPQFIFQYYEKEERGRGNFPDRFSARQFPNYSSELNVNALLLGDSALYLCASSLRFERSTDTQYFGPGTRLTVL.

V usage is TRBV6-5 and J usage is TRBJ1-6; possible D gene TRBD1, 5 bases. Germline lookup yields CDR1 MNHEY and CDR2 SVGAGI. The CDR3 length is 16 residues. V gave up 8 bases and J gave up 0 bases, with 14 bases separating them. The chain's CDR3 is CASGREVNSYNSPLHF. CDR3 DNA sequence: TGTGCCAGCGGCAGGGAGGTGAACTCCTATAATTCACCCCTCCACTTT.

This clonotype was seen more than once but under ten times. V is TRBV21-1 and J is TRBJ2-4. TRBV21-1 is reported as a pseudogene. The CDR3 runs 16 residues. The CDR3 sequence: CASSKRPSRAKNIQYF. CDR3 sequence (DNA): TGTGCCAGCAGCAAACGTCCAAGTAGAGCCAAAAACATTCAGTACTTC.

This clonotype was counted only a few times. The CDR3 loop reads CAIGTGLTF. In DNA form, the CDR3 reads TGTGCCATCGGGACAGGTCTCACCTTC. V gene TRBV6-6 combines with J gene TRBJ1-2; 8 bases map to TRBD1. Germline V lookup: CDR1 MNHNY, CDR2 SVGAGI (reference sequence). The CDR3 totals 9 residues. Germline trimming cut 10 bases from V and 13 bases from J; bases unmatched to any gene: 5.

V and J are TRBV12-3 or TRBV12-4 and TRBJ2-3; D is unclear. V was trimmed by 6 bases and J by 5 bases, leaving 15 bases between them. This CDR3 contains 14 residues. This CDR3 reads CASRALVRKDTQYF. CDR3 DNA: TGTGCCAGCAGAGCTCTGGTACGAAAAGATACGCAGTATTTT.

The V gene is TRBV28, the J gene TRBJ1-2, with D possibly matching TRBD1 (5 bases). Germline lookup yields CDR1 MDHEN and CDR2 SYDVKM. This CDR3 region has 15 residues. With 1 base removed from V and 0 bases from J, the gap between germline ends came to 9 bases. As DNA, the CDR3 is TGTGCCAGCAGTTTATTCCCACAGGCTAACTATGGCTACACCTTC. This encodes CASSLFPQANYGYTF.

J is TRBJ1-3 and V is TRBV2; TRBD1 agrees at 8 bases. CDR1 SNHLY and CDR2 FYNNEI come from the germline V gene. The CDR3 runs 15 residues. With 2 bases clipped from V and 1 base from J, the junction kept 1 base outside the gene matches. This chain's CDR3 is CASSERTGSGNTIYF. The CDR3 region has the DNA TGTGCCAGCAGTGAAAGGACAGGGTCTGGAAACACCATATATTTT.

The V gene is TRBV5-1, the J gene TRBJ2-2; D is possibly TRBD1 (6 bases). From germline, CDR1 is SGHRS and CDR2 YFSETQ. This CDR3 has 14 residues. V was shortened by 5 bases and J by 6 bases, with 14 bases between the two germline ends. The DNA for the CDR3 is TGCGCCAGCAGTCGAGACAGGACTTCCGGGGAGCTGTTTTTT. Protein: CASSRDRTSGELFF. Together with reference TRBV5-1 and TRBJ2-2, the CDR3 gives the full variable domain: KAGVTQTPRYLIKTRGQQVTLSCSPISGHRSVSWYQQTPGQGLQFLFEYFSETQRNKGNFPGRFSGRQFSNSRSEMNVSTLELGDSALYLCASSRDRTSGELFFGEGSRLTVL.

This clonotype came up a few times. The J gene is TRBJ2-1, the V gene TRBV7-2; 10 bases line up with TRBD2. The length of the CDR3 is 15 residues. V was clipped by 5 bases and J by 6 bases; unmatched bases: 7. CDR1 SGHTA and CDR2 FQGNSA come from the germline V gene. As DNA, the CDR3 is TGTGCCAGCAGCATTAGCGGGGGGCATATCAATGAGCAGTTCTTC. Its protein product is CASSISGGHINEQFF. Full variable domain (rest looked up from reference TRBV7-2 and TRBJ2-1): GAGVSQSPSNKVTEKGKDVELRCDPISGHTALYWYRQSLGQGLEFLIYFQGNSAPDKSGLPSDRFSAERTGGSVSTLTIQRTQQEDSAVYLCASSISGGHINEQFFGPGTRLTVL.

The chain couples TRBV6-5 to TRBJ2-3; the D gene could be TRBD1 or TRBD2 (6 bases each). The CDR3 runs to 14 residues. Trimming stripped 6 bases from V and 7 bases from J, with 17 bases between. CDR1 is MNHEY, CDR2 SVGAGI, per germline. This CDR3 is CASSPSGGANTQYF. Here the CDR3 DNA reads TGTGCCAGCAGCCCCTCCGGGGGCGCAAATACGCAGTATTTT.

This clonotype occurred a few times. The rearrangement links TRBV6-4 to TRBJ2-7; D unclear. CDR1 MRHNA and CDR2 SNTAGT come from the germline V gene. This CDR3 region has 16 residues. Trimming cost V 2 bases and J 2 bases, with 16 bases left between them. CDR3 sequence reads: CASSDPKGPPTYEQYF. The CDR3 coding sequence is TGTGCCAGCAGTGACCCCAAGGGCCCTCCAACCTACGAGCAGTACTTC.

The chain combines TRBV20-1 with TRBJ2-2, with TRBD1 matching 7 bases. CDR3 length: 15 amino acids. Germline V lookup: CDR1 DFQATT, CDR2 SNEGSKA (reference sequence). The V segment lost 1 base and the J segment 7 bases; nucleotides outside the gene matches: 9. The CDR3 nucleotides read TGCAGTGCTAGAGCCCTGGGCCAGGGGGACGGGGAGCTGTTTTTT. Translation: CSARALGQGDGELFF.

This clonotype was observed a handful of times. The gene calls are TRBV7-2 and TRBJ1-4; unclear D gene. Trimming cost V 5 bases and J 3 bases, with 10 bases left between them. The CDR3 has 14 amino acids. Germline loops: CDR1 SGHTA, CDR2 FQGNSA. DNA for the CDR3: TGTGCCAGCAGCGCTAGGACGGCTAATGAAAAACTGTTTTTT. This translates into CASSARTANEKLFF. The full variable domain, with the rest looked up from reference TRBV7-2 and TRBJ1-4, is GAGVSQSPSNKVTEKGKDVELRCDPISGHTALYWYRQSLGQGLEFLIYFQGNSAPDKSGLPSDRFSAERTGGSVSTLTIQRTQQEDSAVYLCASSARTANEKLFFGSGTQLSVL.

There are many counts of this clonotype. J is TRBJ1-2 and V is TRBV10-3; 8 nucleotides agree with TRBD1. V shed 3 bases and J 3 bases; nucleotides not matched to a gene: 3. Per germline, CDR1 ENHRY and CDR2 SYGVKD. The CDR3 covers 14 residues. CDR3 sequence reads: CAISDRGPDYGYTF. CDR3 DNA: TGTGCCATCAGTGACAGGGGGCCTGACTATGGCTACACCTTC.

CDR3 sequence (DNA): TGTGCCAGCAGTTTGATAGAGGGAAGGTCCTACAATGAGCAGTTCTTC. Protein: CASSLIEGRSYNEQFF. This chain links TRBV12-3 or TRBV12-4 with TRBJ2-1; a weak D match, TRBD2 (5 bases). This CDR3 spans 16 amino acids. The V gene lost 3 bases and the J gene lost 1 base, with 13 bases spanning the gap.

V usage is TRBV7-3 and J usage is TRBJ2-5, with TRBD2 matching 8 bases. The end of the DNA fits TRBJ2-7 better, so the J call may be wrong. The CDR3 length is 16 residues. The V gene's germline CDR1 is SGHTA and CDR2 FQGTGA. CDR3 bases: TGTGCCAGCAGCTTACAGCGGGGGCCCCCGATTTACGAGCAGTACTTC. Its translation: CASSLQRGPPIYEQYF.

CDR3 sequence (DNA): TGTGCCAGCAGCTTAACCTGGAATGAGCAGTTCTTC. This sequence encodes CASSLTWNEQFF. This chain links TRBV7-8 with TRBJ2-1; D gene unclear. Trimming took off 2 bases at V and 7 bases at J, with 6 bases between the two ends. The CDR3 runs to 12 residues. Germline lookup yields CDR1 SGHVS and CDR2 FQNEAQ.

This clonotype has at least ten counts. The CDR3 sequence is CASSPSGLGLNTQYF. In DNA, the CDR3 is TGTGCCAGCAGCCCATCGGGACTAGGTCTGAATACGCAGTATTTT. The V gene is TRBV7-9, the J gene TRBJ2-3; 8 nucleotides line up with TRBD2. Looked up from germline, CDR1 is SEHNR and CDR2 is FQNEAQ (reference sequence). CDR3 length: 15 residues. With 5 bases clipped from V and 7 bases from J, the junction kept 11 bases outside the gene matches.